This T cell receptor beta chain was sequenced in a study of human T cells and chemical hapten exposure. Study-wide findings and caveats: Significantly greater numbers of large CDR3 similarity clusters came from expanded TCRs than from controls.

As for time point: patch test 2, 6 weeks after DPC sensitization. Treatment: therapeutic diphenylcyclopropenone sensitization with weekly scalp DPC. This clonotype has a handful of counts. Its antigen is currently unknown. The CDR3 consists of 14 residues. V lost 3 bases, J lost 1 base, and 12 bases lay in between. Germline V gene data show CDR1 as SQVTM and CDR2 as ANQGSEA. TCRdb reprocessed the RACE reads with MiXCR, giving one entry per CDR3 protein. The sample includes under 450,000 distinct CDR3 sequences, roughly 6% of them seen just once. The source was whole blood, collected in connection with sensitization to the hapten diphenylcyclopropenone (DPC). V is TRBV29-1 and J is TRBJ2-5; the D gene is possibly TRBD2 (5 bases). The receptor was derived from a woman aged 18-29 years with alopecia areata. Some clones in this sample may be carry-over from other donors' samples. The CDR3 DNA follows: TGCAGCGTTGACCCGGGATCCTCCCAAGAGACCCAGTACTTC. This gives the protein CSVDPGSSQETQYF.